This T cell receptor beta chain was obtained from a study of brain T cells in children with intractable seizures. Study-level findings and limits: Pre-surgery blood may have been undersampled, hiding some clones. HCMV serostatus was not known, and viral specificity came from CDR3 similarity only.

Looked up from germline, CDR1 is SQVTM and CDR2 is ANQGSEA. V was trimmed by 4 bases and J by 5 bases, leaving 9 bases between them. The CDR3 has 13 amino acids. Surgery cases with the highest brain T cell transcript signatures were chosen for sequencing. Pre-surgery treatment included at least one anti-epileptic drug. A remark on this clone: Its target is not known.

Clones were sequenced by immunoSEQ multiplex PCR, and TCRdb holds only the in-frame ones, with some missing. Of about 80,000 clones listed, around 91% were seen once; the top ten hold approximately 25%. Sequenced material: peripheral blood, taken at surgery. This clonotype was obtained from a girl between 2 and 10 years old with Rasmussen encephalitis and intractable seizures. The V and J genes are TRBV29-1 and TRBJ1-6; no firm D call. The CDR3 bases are TGCAGCGTTGGGCGTACCAATAATTCACCCCTCCACTTT. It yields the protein CSVGRTNNSPLHF.